A single sample is the source of the 31 T cell receptor beta chains below, sequenced in a study of regulatory T cells in long-lasting Graves disease. With iRepertoire HTBI primers and Arm-PCR of CDR3 regions, TCR beta libraries were built. TCRdb recomputed calls from the multiplex PCR reads with MiXCR, one row per CDR3 protein. The sample has approximately 560,000 distinct CDR3 sequences, roughly 16% seen once. Described time point: newly diagnosed GD, antithyroid drugs for less than 3 months. PBMC-derived RNA was used for the TCR library. This sample also belongs to another study, concerning T cells in Graves' hyperthyroidism and ophthalmopathy.

This specimen was peripheral blood mononuclear cells (PBMCs), taken at new diagnosis, from a patient treated with antithyroid drugs. Receptors were obtained from a young man with Graves disease.

As for this clonotype: This is likely an artifact of a read error, given a far larger clone one base away. This chain uses TRBV3-1 with TRBJ2-5; D not resolved. The J call is uncertain, as TRBJ2-7 better fits the DNA end. The CDR3 has 11 amino acids. Looked up from germline, CDR1 is LGHDT and CDR2 is YNNKEL (reference sequence). The CDR3 nucleotides are TGTGCCAGCAACCAATCCTACGAGCAGTACTTC. Amino acids: CASNQSYEQYF.

The CDR3 spells CSAMDSGRPRRTDTQYF. The CDR3 coding sequence is TGCAGTGCTATGGATAGCGGGAGGCCTCGGAGGACAGATACGCAGTATTTT. The chain employs TRBV20-1 and TRBJ2-3; 10 nucleotides align to TRBD2. The CDR3 has 17 residues. V lost 4 bases, J lost 3 bases, and 13 bases stayed unmatched. CDR1 and CDR2 (germline): DFQATT, SNEGSKA (reference sequence).

This clonotype appeared a single time. The chain employs TRBV7-6 and TRBJ2-7, with D perhaps given as TRBD1 or TRBD2 (7 bases each). The CDR3 loop spans 15 amino acids. Per germline, CDR1 SGHVS and CDR2 FNYEAQ. Trimming left V 6 bases short and J 0 bases short, with 15 bases between. The CDR3 loop is CASSWKRDSSYEQYF. The CDR3 bases are TGTGCCAGCAGTTGGAAGCGGGACAGCTCCTACGAGCAGTACTTC.

This clonotype appeared a few times. The CDR3 sequence is CASSQDPQGLGTEAFF. The CDR3 DNA reads as TGTGCCAGCAGCCAGGACCCCCAGGGGTTGGGCACTGAAGCTTTCTTT. V gene TRBV3-1 combines with J gene TRBJ1-1, with a tentative D call TRBD1 (6 bases). The CDR3 extends over 16 amino acids. The V end lost 3 bases, the J end lost 4 bases, and 18 bases lay between the germline ends. The germline gives CDR1 LGHDT, CDR2 YNNKEL (reference sequence).

The rearrangement uses TRBV7-6 and TRBJ2-2; the D gene is possibly TRBD2 (5 bases). In germline, CDR1 is SGHVS, CDR2 FNYEAQ. V dropped 5 bases and J dropped 3 bases, with 16 bases sitting between them. CDR3 length: 16 amino acids. This CDR3 is CASSHSGGLYTGELFF. The CDR3 DNA reads as TGTGCCAGCAGCCACTCCGGTGGACTCTACACCGGGGAGCTGTTTTTT. The complete variable domain, with remaining parts taken from reference TRBV7-6 and TRBJ2-2, reads GAGVSQSPRYKVTKRGQDVALRCDPISGHVSLYWYRQALGQGPEFLTYFNYEAQQDKSGLPNDRFSAERPEGSISTLTIQRTEQRDSAMYRCASSHSGGLYTGELFFGEGSRLTVL.

V is TRBV5-1 and J is TRBJ2-5; D call uncertain. The germline gives CDR1 SGHRS, CDR2 YFSETQ. V was trimmed by 6 bases and J by 2 bases, leaving 8 bases between them. CDR3 length equals 12 residues. As DNA, the CDR3 is TGCGCCAGCACGGGCAATCAAGAGACCCAGTACTTC. Translated, it gives CASTGNQETQYF.

This clonotype was detected ten times or more. The chain uses TRBV10-3 and TRBJ2-2; 14 nucleotides match TRBD2. The CDR3 is 16 amino acids. The ends lost 7 bases at V and 1 base at J; junction bases unmatched: 2. CDR1 and CDR2 from the germline V gene are ENHRY and SYGVKD. CDR3 coding DNA: TGTGCCATCATCGGGACTAGCGGGAGGAACACCGGGGAGCTGTTTTTT. This codes for CAIIGTSGRNTGELFF.

This sequence joins TRBV27 and TRBJ2-1; no firm D call. Per the germline V gene, CDR1 is MNHEY and CDR2 is SMNVEV (reference sequence). CDR3 length: 15 residues. The V gene lost 2 bases and the J gene lost 10 bases, with 18 bases spanning the gap. CDR3 amino acids: CASSLVGLYPPEQFF. CDR3 sequence (DNA): TGTGCCAGCAGTTTAGTGGGTCTCTACCCCCCGGAGCAGTTCTTC.

The chain has TRBV28 and TRBJ2-3, with 8 bases aligning to TRBD1. The germline gives CDR1 MDHEN, CDR2 SYDVKM. This CDR3 contains 16 residues. V shed 5 bases, J shed 5 bases, and the junction held 12 bases outside the gene matches. CDR3 region: CASSGRDRSSLDTQYF. CDR3 in DNA: TGTGCCAGCAGTGGCCGGGACAGGTCTTCTTTAGATACGCAGTATTTT.

This clonotype was counted ten times or more. The gene calls are TRBV12-3 or TRBV12-4 and TRBJ2-1; the D is unclear. CDR3 length: 12 amino acids. Between the trimmed V and J ends, which lost 6 bases and 6 bases, there was a span of 9 bases. The CDR3 nucleotides read TGTGCCAGCAGGCTCGCCGGCAATGAGCAGTTCTTC. Its protein is CASRLAGNEQFF.

This clonotype has at least ten counts. The gene calls are TRBV30 and TRBJ2-1, with D tentatively TRBD1 or TRBD2 (5 bases each). CDR3 length equals 16 residues. CDR1 is GTSNPN, CDR2 SVGIG, per germline (reference sequence). Trimming left V 0 bases short and J 6 bases short, with 18 bases between. The CDR3 sequence is CAWSVLGLAPFNEQFF. Written as DNA, the CDR3 is TGTGCCTGGAGTGTACTGGGGCTAGCTCCCTTCAATGAGCAGTTCTTC. Drawing the rest from reference TRBV30 and TRBJ2-1, the complete variable domain is SQTIHQWPATLVQPVGSPLSLECTVEGTSNPNLYWYRQAAGRGLQLLFYSVGIGQISSEVPQNLSASRPQDRQFILSSKKLLLSDSGFYLCAWSVLGLAPFNEQFFGPGTRLTVL.

This clonotype was detected ten times or more. This chain links TRBV12-3 or TRBV12-4 with TRBJ2-1, with a weak D call TRBD1 (6 bases). V was shortened by 2 bases and J by 4 bases, with 15 bases between the two germline ends. The CDR3 covers 16 residues. The DNA for the CDR3 is TGTGCCAGCAGTTTAAGAACAGGGATGCCTTACAATGAGCAGTTCTTC. Amino acid sequence: CASSLRTGMPYNEQFF.

This chain joins TRBV4-1 and TRBJ2-1; 11 bases fit TRBD2. With 3 bases clipped from V and 3 bases from J, the junction kept 4 bases outside the gene matches. CDR1 MGHRA and CDR2 YSYEKL come from the germline V gene. CDR3 length: 16 amino acids. In DNA, the CDR3 is TGCGCCAGCAGCCACCGTAGCGGGAGGGGCTACAATGAGCAGTTCTTC. It encodes CASSHRSGRGYNEQFF.

The J gene is TRBJ1-3, the V gene TRBV9; unclear D gene. This CDR3 is built from 14 residues. Germline V gives CDR1 SGDLS, CDR2 YYNGEE. The V and J ends lost 2 bases and 3 bases respectively, with 9 bases between them. This CDR3 reads CASSVEAYGNTIYF. For the CDR3, the DNA is TGTGCCAGCAGCGTCGAAGCCTATGGAAACACCATATATTTT.

This clonotype was seen ten or more times. The chain joins TRBV2 to TRBJ1-1; D may be TRBD1 (6 bases). The V end lost 4 bases, the J end lost 4 bases, and 16 bases lay between the germline ends. This CDR3 comprises 15 residues. Germline lookup yields CDR1 SNHLY and CDR2 FYNNEI. CDR3 amino acids: CASSGTGRGSTEAFF. CDR3 nucleotide sequence: TGTGCCAGCAGTGGCACAGGGAGGGGGAGCACTGAAGCTTTCTTT.

Many counts were recorded for this clonotype. This rearrangement joins TRBV27 to TRBJ2-1; 10 positions match TRBD2. Germline V gene data show CDR1 as MNHEY and CDR2 as SMNVEV (reference sequence). V was pared by 6 bases and J by 6 bases, with 8 bases of the junction left unmatched. The CDR3 totals 15 residues. The CDR3 region is CASSLIAGGLNEQFF. CDR3 coding DNA: TGTGCCAGCAGCCTGATAGCGGGAGGTCTCAATGAGCAGTTCTTC.

This clonotype has just a few counts. It may be a read error: a sequence one base away is much more abundant. This rearrangement joins TRBV5-1 to TRBJ2-3; D gene unclear. This CDR3 region has 12 residues. In germline, CDR1 is SGHRS, CDR2 YFSETQ. With 0 bases removed from V and 5 bases from J, the gap between germline ends came to 4 bases. The DNA for the CDR3 is TGCGCCAGCAGCTTGGAGTTAGATACGCAGTATTTT. It is translated as CASSLELDTQYF.

Many counts were recorded for this clonotype. The J gene is TRBJ2-7, the V gene TRBV28, with 8 bases identical to TRBD1. Germline assignment: CDR1 MDHEN and CDR2 SYDVKM. After removal of 2 bases from V and 2 bases from J, the junction contained 5 bases not matched to a gene. The length of the CDR3 is 15 residues. The CDR3 sequence: CASSLSGQGAYEQYF. Here the CDR3 DNA reads TGTGCCAGCAGTTTAAGTGGACAGGGTGCCTACGAGCAGTACTTC.

The V gene is TRBV5-8, the J gene TRBJ2-1, with 7 bases matching TRBD1. After removal of 7 bases from V and 4 bases from J, the junction contained 20 bases not matched to a gene. The CDR3 runs to 18 residues. Germline V CDR1 and CDR2: SGHTS, YDEGEE. The CDR3 DNA reads TGTGCCAGCGTGTCGGTTGGGACGGGACAGCACTCATACAATGAGCAGTTCTTC. The encoded protein is CASVSVGTGQHSYNEQFF.

About this clonotype: A read error may explain this, as a much larger clone is one base away. The chain couples TRBV11-2 to TRBJ2-1, with 12 positions matching TRBD2. Germline loops: CDR1 SGHAT, CDR2 FQNNGV. V gave up 2 bases and J gave up 10 bases; unmatched junction bases: 15. The CDR3 extends over 18 amino acids. Here the CDR3 reads CASSLSDTGTSGSYEQFF. The CDR3 nucleotides are TGTGCCAGCAGCTTATCCGACACCGGGACTAGCGGGTCCTACGAGCAGTTCTTC.

Note on this clonotype: The conserved closing phenylalanine or tryptophan is absent in this CDR3, likely reflecting a read error. It is unclear where the CDR3 begins or ends on the DNA, so no DNA is shown, and the CDR3 is as TCRdb lists it. The CDR3 here is CASSRDGSKYFGP. The chain employs TRBV7-2 and TRBJ2-4; the D call of TRBD1 is as the table states it, not checked on the DNA. Germline-derived CDR1 and CDR2 are SGHTA and FQGNSA. The CDR3 sequence runs 13 residues, both termini included.

The chain employs TRBV5-1 and TRBJ1-5; D is uncertain. CDR1 and CDR2 from the germline V gene are SGHRS and YFSETQ. There are 15 residues in the CDR3. Trimming stripped 3 bases from V and 5 bases from J, with 15 bases between. CDR3 protein: CASSSESGLDQPQHF. The CDR3 DNA reads TGCGCCAGCAGCTCGGAATCTGGGCTCGATCAGCCCCAGCATTTT.

This clonotype was seen a few times. V and J are TRBV27 and TRBJ2-7; D might be TRBD1 (5 bases). The CDR3 loop spans 13 amino acids. Per germline, CDR1 MNHEY and CDR2 SMNVEV (reference sequence). The V end was cut by 4 bases, the J end by 1 base, with 8 bases between. CDR3 sequence reads: CASSWQGSYEQYF. DNA for the CDR3: TGTGCCAGCAGTTGGCAGGGATCCTACGAGCAGTACTTC.

Concerning this clonotype: Compared with germline, one end of the junction differs, possibly owing to a read error. The rearrangement links TRBV20-1 to TRBJ1-1; TRBD1 matches 8 bases. Looked up from germline, CDR1 is DFQATT and CDR2 is SNEGSKA (reference sequence). There are 16 residues in the CDR3. CDR3 nucleotides: TGCAGCGCTAGAGGTCCGACAGGGGCCTCTCACACTGAAGCTTTCTTT. Translated: CSARGPTGASHTEAFF.

The rearrangement joins TRBV27 to TRBJ2-5; the match to TRBD1 covers 8 bases. This CDR3 comprises 14 residues. Germline V CDR1 and CDR2: MNHEY, SMNVEV (reference sequence). The V and J ends lost 7 bases and 4 bases, in that order; junction bases with no gene match: 8. CDR3 amino acids: CASTLGQGLETQYF. For the CDR3, the DNA is TGTGCCAGCACCTTAGGACAGGGACTAGAGACCCAGTACTTC.

This clonotype appeared a few times. V gene TRBV19 combines with J gene TRBJ2-3; 8 nucleotides align to TRBD1. The CDR3 spans 16 residues. Germline loops: CDR1 LNHDA, CDR2 SQIVND (reference sequence). Germline trimming cut 5 bases from V and 3 bases from J; bases unmatched to any gene: 10. CDR3 protein: CASSHSGGVGTDTQYF. The CDR3, as DNA: TGTGCCAGTAGTCATTCAGGGGGCGTCGGAACAGATACGCAGTATTTT.

This clonotype was found many times. The chain uses TRBV12-3 or TRBV12-4 and TRBJ1-5; the D is unclear. The V gene lost 5 bases and the J gene lost 6 bases, with 17 bases spanning the gap. The CDR3 loop spans 15 amino acids. CDR3 nucleotide sequence: TGTGCCAGCAGTCCTGGACGGTCCCCAGGTCAGCCCCAGCATTTT. This codes for CASSPGRSPGQPQHF.

Only a few counts were recorded for this clonotype. The chain couples TRBV4-1 to TRBJ1-1, with no clear D. The V gene lost 0 bases and the J gene lost 3 bases, with 11 bases spanning the gap. The V gene's germline CDR1 is MGHRA and CDR2 YSYEKL. This CDR3 is built from 15 residues. DNA of the CDR3: TGCGCCAGCAGCCAAGAACCGGGTGTGCACACTGAAGCTTTCTTT. This sequence encodes CASSQEPGVHTEAFF.

This chain connects TRBV9 to TRBJ1-2, with unresolved D. Trimming removed 4 bases at V and 8 bases at J, with 12 bases between. Germline loops: CDR1 SGDLS, CDR2 YYNGEE. This CDR3 has 12 residues. The CDR3 DNA is TGTGCCAGCAGCCCCTGGACGGGAGGCTACACCTTC. Translated, it gives CASSPWTGGYTF.

This chain uses TRBV20-1 with TRBJ1-3; 7 positions match TRBD1. The CDR3 has 18 amino acids. Germline V gene sequence: CDR1 DFQATT, CDR2 SNEGSKA (reference sequence). After removal of 4 bases from V and 2 bases from J, the junction contained 17 bases not matched to a gene. The chain's CDR3 is CSAKPTPVAGGTGNTIYF. DNA for the CDR3: TGCAGTGCTAAACCTACCCCGGTGGCAGGGGGAACTGGAAACACCATATATTTT.

This clonotype was detected many times. CDR3 sequence (DNA): TGTGCCAGCAGCCTCGAAGGAAGAGCCGAGCAGTACTTC. Its translation: CASSLEGRAEQYF. The rearrangement joins TRBV3-1 to TRBJ2-7; D is undetermined. CDR1 and CDR2 from the germline V gene are LGHDT and YNNKEL (reference sequence). Trimming left V 4 bases short and J 6 bases short, with 13 bases between. This CDR3 is 13 amino acids long.